A selection of T cell receptor beta chains follows, all from one sample in a study of blood T cell repertoires in COVID-19. Profiled with immunoSEQ multiplex PCR; TCRdb holds only in-frame clones, not every one. This sample has around 200,000 clones, with roughly 87% found just once. Input material: peripheral blood. The receptors come from a woman aged 40-49 years with acute or convalescent COVID-19. The CDR3 runs from the conserved cysteine through the conserved F or W. Fields, in order: clone size, D gene, V gene, J gene, CDR3 DNA, CDR3 protein. The D gene is left open where the match is weak. Rows may omit the clone size; those that give it use once, few, many or a size class.

NA	NA	TRBV14	TRBJ2-7	TGTGCCAGCAGCCCCACAGTGCCAGGGGCTTCCTACGAGCAGTACTTC	CASSPTVPGASYEQYF
NA	TRBD1	TRBV7-3	TRBJ1-1	TGTGCCAGCAGCTGGACAGGGGGTGACACTGAAGCTTTCTTT	CASSWTGGDTEAFF
few	TRBD1	TRBV12-3/TRBV12-4	TRBJ1-2	TGTGCCAGCAGTACTAAGGGACAGCGGGGCTACACCTTC	CASSTKGQRGYTF
NA	NA	TRBV6-5	TRBJ2-3	TGTGCCAGCAGTTACGGCGGGGGCGAAACCACAGATACGCAGTATTTT	CASSYGGGETTDTQYF
NA	NA	TRBV6-6	TRBJ1-4	TGTGCCAGCGGTGCGGGGAGGGATGAAAAACTGTTTTTT	CASGAGRDEKLFF
once	TRBD1	TRBV19	TRBJ1-2	TGTGCCAGTAGTAGAACGGGACAGGGGGACTATGGCTACACCTTC	CASSRTGQGDYGYTF
NA	TRBD1	TRBV7-9	TRBJ2-5	TGTGCCAGCAGCCGAGACAGGGGAAGAGTGGGGACCCAGTACTTC	CASSRDRGRVGTQYF
NA	NA	TRBV18	TRBJ1-1	TGTGCCAGCTCACCACCGGAATGGAACAGGGCCCCTGAAGCTTTCTTT	CASSPPEWNRAPEAFF
NA	NA	TRBV19	TRBJ1-1	TGTGCCAGTATGAATTCGGGAATAGCTTTCTTT	CASMNSGIAFF
NA	TRBD1	TRBV19	TRBJ2-7	TGTGCCAGTAGTAGCGGACAGGGAGGTTCCTACGAGCAGTACTTC	CASSSGQGGSYEQYF
NA	NA	TRBV11-2	TRBJ2-5	TGTGCCAGCGCCAATGGCCAGGGGCAGCACTCCCGAGAGGCCCAGTACTTC	CASANGQGQHSREAQYF
NA	NA	TRBV25-1	TRBJ2-1	TGTGCCAGCAGTACATCAGGGGGGAGTCTCAATGAGCAGTTCTTC	CASSTSGGSLNEQFF
NA	TRBD2	TRBV3-1/TRBV3-2	TRBJ2-3	TGTGCCAGCAGCCAGTCGGGACTAGCGGGTACCGGTGATACGCAGTATTTT	CASSQSGLAGTGDTQYF
NA	NA	TRBV2	TRBJ2-3	TGTGCCAGCAGTCTTCCGGGGTTTTCGGTAGATACGCAGTATTTT	CASSLPGFSVDTQYF
NA	NA	TRBV7-8	TRBJ2-7	TGTGCCAGCAGCTTAACTTCAGGGCTCGGCGAGCAGTACTTC	CASSLTSGLGEQYF